The 25 T cell receptor beta chains presented below share a single source sample, sequenced in a study of CD8 T cells in Susac syndrome. RNA in amounts of roughly 0.5 to 1 ug was reverse transcribed with random hexamers. TCRdb reprocessed the immunoSEQ multiplex PCR reads with MiXCR, giving one entry per CDR3 protein. The table lists about 180,000 distinct CDR3 sequences, just under 95% of them singletons. Sequencing was performed on CD4+ T cells from PBMCs. Receptors were obtained from a human donor with Susac syndrome.

The chain has TRBV7-3 and TRBJ2-1, with TRBD2 matching over 9 bases. CDR3 length: 15 residues. Germline V gene sequence: CDR1 SGHTA, CDR2 FQGTGA. V shed 2 bases and J 7 bases; nucleotides not matched to a gene: 6. CDR3 amino acids: CASSLASGGQNEQFF. CDR3 DNA: TGTGCCAGCAGCTTAGCGAGCGGGGGGCAGAATGAGCAGTTCTTC.

The genes are TRBV7-2 and TRBJ2-5; unclear D gene. Between the trimmed V and J ends, which lost 2 bases and 5 bases, there was a span of 9 bases. Germline CDR1 and CDR2: SGHTA and FQGNSA. This CDR3 contains 13 residues. The DNA of the CDR3 is TGTGCCAGCAGCTTATACCCCGGGGAGACCCAGTACTTC. Its protein product is CASSLYPGETQYF.

Here the CDR3 reads CSVRGRLTYEQYF. In DNA, the CDR3 is TGCAGCGTTCGGGGACGGTTAACCTACGAGCAGTACTTC. The genes are TRBV29-1 and TRBJ2-7; D could derive from TRBD1 or TRBD2 (5 bases each). The germline V and J ends were trimmed by 5 bases and 2 bases, with 13 bases remaining between them. In germline, CDR1 is SQVTM, CDR2 ANQGSEA. The CDR3 contains 13 residues.

This chain uses TRBV29-1 with TRBJ2-7, with D tentatively TRBD1 or TRBD2 (7 bases each). Trimming shortened V by 6 bases and J by 2 bases, and 14 bases separated the two germline ends. This CDR3 is built from 13 residues. Germline V CDR1 and CDR2: SQVTM, ANQGSEA. The CDR3 region is CSVAGGAPYEQYF. CDR3 bases: TGCAGCGTGGCAGGGGGGGCCCCCTACGAGCAGTACTTC.

J is TRBJ2-1 and V is TRBV12-5; 7 nucleotides agree with TRBD1. The germline gives CDR1 LGHNT, CDR2 FRNRAP. The CDR3 sequence is 14 residues long. Germline trimming cut 4 bases from V and 4 bases from J; bases unmatched to any gene: 4. The CDR3 DNA follows: TGTGCTAGTGGTTATGGCAGGGGGTACAATGAGCAGTTCTTC. It encodes CASGYGRGYNEQFF.

Only a few counts were recorded for this clonotype. V gene TRBV12-3 or TRBV12-4 combines with J gene TRBJ1-1; D is possibly TRBD1 (6 bases). Trimming cost V 5 bases and J 1 base, with 11 bases left between them. The CDR3 is made up of 14 amino acids. Here the CDR3 DNA reads TGTGCCAGCAGTCTCGGACAGCGGAACACTGAAGCTTTCTTT. This gives the protein CASSLGQRNTEAFF.

V usage is TRBV3-1 and J usage is TRBJ2-1; 9 positions match TRBD2. The CDR3 runs to 15 residues. The J segment lost 5 bases and the V segment lost 6 bases, leaving 8 bases of the junction unmatched. Looked up from germline, CDR1 is LGHDT and CDR2 is YNNKEL (reference sequence). CDR3 in DNA: TGTGCCAGCAGTCCAAGGGCGGGGGGGCACAATGAGCAGTTCTTC. Its translation is CASSPRAGGHNEQFF.

The chain carries TRBV10-3 and TRBJ2-5; D perhaps matches TRBD2 (6 bases). The germline V and J ends were trimmed by 7 bases and 5 bases, with 17 bases remaining between them. CDR3 length equals 14 residues. Germline V gives CDR1 ENHRY, CDR2 SYGVKD. This CDR3 reads CAIKGRREDETQYF. Here the CDR3 DNA reads TGTGCCATCAAGGGTAGGAGGGAAGACGAGACCCAGTACTTC.

This clonotype was seen only once. The CDR3 bases are TGTGCCAGTAGCGAGGGACAGGTAGCCAAAAACATTCAGTACTTC. Its protein product is CASSEGQVAKNIQYF. The rearrangement links TRBV19 to TRBJ2-4; TRBD1 aligns across 8 bases. CDR3 size: 15 residues. Trimming took 6 bases from V and 0 from J; bases not matched to a gene: 4. The germline CDR1 and CDR2 sequences are LNHDA and SQIVND (reference sequence).

The rearrangement joins TRBV10-1 to TRBJ2-1; 11 bases line up with TRBD2. Germline CDR1 WNHNN, CDR2 SYGVQD (reference sequence). Germline trimming cut 10 bases from V and 10 bases from J; bases unmatched to any gene: 15. There are 15 residues in the CDR3. The CDR3 sequence: CATTPWLAGGDEQFF. As DNA, the CDR3 is TGCGCCACCACCCCGTGGCTAGCGGGAGGTGACGAGCAGTTCTTC.

The chain has TRBV28 and TRBJ2-7, with TRBD1 as a possible D gene (5 bases). Germline V gene lookup returns CDR1 MDHEN and CDR2 SYDVKM. CDR3 length: 12 amino acids. V lost 6 bases and J lost 2, with 8 bases in between. As DNA, the CDR3 is TGTGCCAGCAGGGACATTCCCTACGAGCAGTACTTC. Translation: CASRDIPYEQYF.

The chain uses TRBV4-1 and TRBJ1-5, with unresolved D. This CDR3 contains 14 residues. CDR1 and CDR2 from the germline V gene are MGHRA and YSYEKL. Deletions cut 1 base from V and 3 bases from J, with 7 bases between. The chain's CDR3 is CASSQVGINQPQHF. DNA of the CDR3: TGCGCCAGCAGCCAAGTCGGTATCAATCAGCCCCAGCATTTT.

The sample holds one count of this clonotype. V and J are TRBV28 and TRBJ2-7; D is unresolved. Germline CDR1 is MDHEN and CDR2 is SYDVKM. The length of the CDR3 is 12 residues. Trimming removed 8 bases from V and 0 bases from J, with 8 bases in between. This CDR3 reads CASVGSSYEQYF. In nucleotides, the CDR3 is TGTGCCAGCGTCGGTAGCTCCTACGAGCAGTACTTC.

The V call is TRBV28, the J call TRBJ2-5, with a tentative D call TRBD1 (5 bases). The V gene lost 10 bases and the J gene lost 1 base, with 16 bases spanning the gap. This CDR3 has 14 amino acids. The germline CDR1 and CDR2 sequences are MDHEN and SYDVKM. The CDR3 loop reads CAITTLGPQETQYF. In DNA, the CDR3 is TGTGCCATTACCACGTTGGGGCCCCAAGAGACCCAGTACTTC.

This chain connects TRBV27 to TRBJ1-5, with D maybe TRBD1 (6 bases). The ends were cut back, 2 bases at V and 6 bases at J, with 8 bases in the middle. CDR1 and CDR2 from the germline V gene are MNHEY and SMNVEV (reference sequence). This CDR3 comprises 13 residues. The CDR3 spells CASSLEGGQPQHF. In DNA form, the CDR3 reads TGTGCCAGCAGTTTAGAAGGGGGTCAGCCCCAGCATTTT.

The chain joins TRBV24-1 to TRBJ2-5; D may be TRBD2 (6 bases). In germline, CDR1 is KGHDR, CDR2 SFDVKD. Trimming cost V 4 bases and J 0 bases, with 14 bases left between them. CDR3 length: 16 residues. CDR3 DNA: TGTGCCACCAGTGACCCCGCCGGGGACTACCAAGAGACCCAGTACTTC. Its protein product is CATSDPAGDYQETQYF.

The chain couples TRBV7-9 to TRBJ2-7, with 8 nucleotides matching TRBD2. The V segment lost 5 bases and the J segment 6 bases; nucleotides outside the gene matches: 21. Germline loops: CDR1 SEHNR, CDR2 FQNEAQ (reference sequence). This CDR3 spans 18 amino acids. CDR3 region: CASSPGRDRSPRESEQYF. CDR3 sequence (DNA): TGTGCCAGCAGCCCCGGGAGGGATCGCAGTCCTAGGGAATCCGAGCAGTACTTC.

The chain links TRBV10-3 to TRBJ1-2, with 8 bases lining up with TRBD1. The CDR3 is 12 amino acids. Per the germline V gene, CDR1 is ENHRY and CDR2 is SYGVKD. Trimming cost V 10 bases and J 8 bases; bases outside gene matches: 9. The CDR3: CASAGTGRGYTF. CDR3 in DNA: TGTGCCAGCGCCGGGACAGGTAGAGGCTACACCTTC.

The chain links TRBV6-1 to TRBJ2-1; D tentatively fits TRBD1 or TRBD2 (5 bases each). The CDR3 sequence is 16 residues long. The V gene's germline CDR1 is MNHNS and CDR2 SASEGT. V was trimmed by 4 bases and J by 0 bases, leaving 13 bases between them. The CDR3 nucleotides read TGTGCCAGCAGTGGGGGGAGCGTCCGCTCCTACAATGAGCAGTTCTTC. Translation gives CASSGGSVRSYNEQFF.

The chain couples TRBV30 to TRBJ1-1; D not certain. V was cut by 0 bases and J by 7 bases, with 6 bases left in between. CDR1 is GTSNPN and CDR2 is SVGIG in the germline V gene (reference sequence). The CDR3 is made up of 11 amino acids. The CDR3 nucleotides are TGTGCCTGGAGTGTTGGCGGTGAAGCTTTCTTT. The encoded protein is CAWSVGGEAFF.

With regard to this clonotype: One junction end does not reproduce the germline sequence, and a read error may be involved. V and J are TRBV5-1 and TRBJ2-2; D not resolved. The CDR3 is 14 residues long. Germline CDR1 reads SGHRS; CDR2 reads YFSETQ. CDR3 nucleotide sequence: TGCGCCAGTAGCTCACAGACGGACACCGGGGAGCTGTTTTTT. Amino acids: CASSSQTDTGELFF. The complete variable domain, with remaining parts taken from reference TRBV5-1 and TRBJ2-2, reads KAGVTQTPRYLIKTRGQQVTLSCSPISGHRSVSWYQQTPGQGLQFLFEYFSETQRNKGNFPGRFSGRQFSNSRSEMNVSTLELGDSALYLCASSSQTDTGELFFGEGSRLTVL.

The J gene is TRBJ1-4, the V gene TRBV6-5, with TRBD1 matching over 7 bases. CDR1 is MNHEY and CDR2 is SVGAGI in the germline V gene. The CDR3 has 17 residues. V lost 4 bases to trimming and J lost 0 bases; unmatched junction nucleotides: 8. The CDR3 DNA sequence: TGTGCCAGCAGTTCCGCCGGGACAGCAACAACTAATGAAAAACTGTTTTTT. It yields the protein CASSSAGTATTNEKLFF.

In this sample, this clonotype turned up a few times. This chain links TRBV11-2 with TRBJ2-5; 11 bases match TRBD2. Germline CDR1 is SGHAT and CDR2 is FQNNGV. The J segment lost 5 bases and the V segment lost 8 bases, leaving 22 bases of the junction unmatched. The CDR3 sequence is 19 residues long. The CDR3 protein is CASRLGSTSGRTLGETQYF. CDR3 DNA: TGTGCCAGCCGACTTGGGTCTACTAGCGGGAGAACTCTGGGGGAGACCCAGTACTTC.

Only one count was recorded for this clonotype. The V gene is TRBV20-1, the J gene TRBJ2-2, with D perhaps given as TRBD1 or TRBD2 (5 bases each). The CDR3 is 15 amino acids. Per the germline V gene, CDR1 is DFQATT and CDR2 is SNEGSKA (reference sequence). With 1 base removed from V and 6 bases from J, the gap between germline ends came to 15 bases. For the CDR3, the DNA is TGCAGTGCTAGAGGAGGGGCTGGGCGGGCCGGGGAGCTGTTTTTT. Protein sequence: CSARGGAGRAGELFF.

CDR3 bases: TGCGCCAGCAGCCAAGCTAGGACAGGTCCCTATGGCTACACCTTC. Translated, it gives CASSQARTGPYGYTF. This chain joins TRBV4-3 and TRBJ1-2, with 7 positions matching TRBD1. V trimming: 1 base; J trimming: 4 bases; junction bases outside the gene matches: 6. In germline, CDR1 is LGHNA, CDR2 YSLEER. The length of the CDR3 is 15 residues.